The clone carrying this T cell receptor beta chain was observed many times. The entry originates in a study of T cell clonality in common variable immunodeficiency. TCRdb's table, derived via immunoSEQ multiplex PCR, lists solely in-frame clones and lacks some. Observed in the sample are 50,000 to 60,000 clones, none of them singletons. The source of this sequence is a person aged 18 to 75 in good health. Sequencing was done on a sample of peripheral blood mononuclear cells.

CDR3: CASSGTLDTGAYEQYF. The CDR3 DNA, read in part, is TGTGCCAGTTCAGGTACTTTAGATACAGGGGCCTACGAG. This chain uses TRBV19 with TRBJ2-7; 7 bases agree with TRBD1. The DNA ends 3 residues before the CDR3 does, and the rest of the CDR3 is filled in from the germline J gene. The length of the CDR3 is 16 residues. Germline values: CDR1 LNHDA, CDR2 SQIVND (reference sequence). The ends lost 8 bases at V and 2 bases at J; junction bases unmatched: 15.